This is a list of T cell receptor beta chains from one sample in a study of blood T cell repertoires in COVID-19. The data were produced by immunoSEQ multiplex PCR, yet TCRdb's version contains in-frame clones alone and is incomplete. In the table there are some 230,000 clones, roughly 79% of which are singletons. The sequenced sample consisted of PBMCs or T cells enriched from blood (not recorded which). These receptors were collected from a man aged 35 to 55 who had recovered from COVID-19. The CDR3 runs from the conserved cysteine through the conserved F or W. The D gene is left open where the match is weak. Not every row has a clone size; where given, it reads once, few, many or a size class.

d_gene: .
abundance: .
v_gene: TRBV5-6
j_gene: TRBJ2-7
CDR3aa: CASSLAGQVNPGGYEQYF
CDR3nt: TGTGCCAGCAGCTTGGCCGGGCAGGTAAACCCCGGGGGCTACGAGCAGTACTTC

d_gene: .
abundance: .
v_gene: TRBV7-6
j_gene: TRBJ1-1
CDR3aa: CASSLSPGKDDTEAFF
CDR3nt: TGTGCCAGCAGCTTATCACCGGGGAAGGATGACACTGAAGCTTTCTTT

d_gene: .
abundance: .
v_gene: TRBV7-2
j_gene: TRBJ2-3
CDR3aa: CASSLVGATQYF
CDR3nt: TGTGCCAGCAGCTTAGTTGGTGCGACGCAGTATTTT

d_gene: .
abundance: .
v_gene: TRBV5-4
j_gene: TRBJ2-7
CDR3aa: CASSLRRAGAYEEQYF
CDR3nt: TGTGCCAGCAGCTTGCGTCGAGCCGGAGCCTACGAAGAGCAGTACTTC

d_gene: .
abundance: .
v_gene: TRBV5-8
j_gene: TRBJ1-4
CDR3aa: CASSLGANEKLFF
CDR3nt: TGTGCCAGCAGCTTAGGGGCTAATGAAAAACTGTTTTTT

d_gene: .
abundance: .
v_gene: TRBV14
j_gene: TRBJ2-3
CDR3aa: CASNPTGSTHPYF
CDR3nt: TGTGCCAGCAACCCTACAGGCTCAACTCACCCGTATTTT

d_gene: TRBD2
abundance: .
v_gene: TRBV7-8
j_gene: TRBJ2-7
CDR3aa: CASQRPSGVRYEQYF
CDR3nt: TGTGCCAGCCAACGTCCTAGCGGGGTTAGGTACGAGCAGTACTTC

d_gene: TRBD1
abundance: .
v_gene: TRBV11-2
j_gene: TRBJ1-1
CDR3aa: CASSTQGIGAFF
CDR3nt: TGTGCCAGCAGCACACAGGGGATTGGGGCTTTCTTT

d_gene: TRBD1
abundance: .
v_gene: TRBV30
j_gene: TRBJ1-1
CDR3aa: CAWATGGLTEAFF
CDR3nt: TGTGCCTGGGCAACAGGGGGATTGACTGAAGCTTTCTTT

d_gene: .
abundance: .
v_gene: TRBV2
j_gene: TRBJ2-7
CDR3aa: CASSPSVSGVDEQYF
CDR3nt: TGTGCCAGCAGTCCGTCAGTTTCGGGGGTCGACGAGCAGTACTTC

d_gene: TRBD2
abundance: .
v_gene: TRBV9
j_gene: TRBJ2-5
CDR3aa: CASSVRAGAQETQYF
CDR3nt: TGTGCCAGCAGCGTACGAGCGGGGGCCCAAGAGACCCAGTACTTC

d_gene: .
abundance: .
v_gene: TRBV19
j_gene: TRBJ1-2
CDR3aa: CASSPRNLNQGYGYTF
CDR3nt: TGTGCCAGTAGTCCCCGCAACCTCAATCAGGGATATGGCTACACCTTC

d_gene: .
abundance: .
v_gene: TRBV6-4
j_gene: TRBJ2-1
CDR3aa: CASSDVPGVMGEQFF
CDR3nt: TGTGCCAGCAGTGATGTCCCAGGGGTAATGGGTGAGCAGTTCTTC

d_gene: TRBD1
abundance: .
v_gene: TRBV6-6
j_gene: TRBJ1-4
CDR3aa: CASSWSTGGGEKLFF
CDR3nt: TGTGCCAGCAGTTGGTCGACAGGGGGAGGAGAGAAACTGTTTTTT

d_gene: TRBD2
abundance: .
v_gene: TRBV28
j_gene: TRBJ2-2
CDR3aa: CASSSPSGGDYTGELFF
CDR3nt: TGTGCCAGCAGTTCGCCCTCGGGAGGGGATTACACCGGGGAGCTGTTTTTT

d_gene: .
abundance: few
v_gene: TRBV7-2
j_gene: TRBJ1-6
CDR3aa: CASSLPLGDVSPLHF
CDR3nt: TGTGCCAGCAGCTTACCCCTAGGGGATGTTTCACCCCTCCACTTT

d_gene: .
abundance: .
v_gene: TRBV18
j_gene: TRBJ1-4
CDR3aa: CASSPLGEEKLFF
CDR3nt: TGTGCCAGCTCACCCTTGGGAGAAGAAAAACTGTTTTTT

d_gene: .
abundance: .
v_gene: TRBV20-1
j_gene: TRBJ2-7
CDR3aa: CSAEQGYEQYF
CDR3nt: TGCAGTGCGGAACAGGGTTACGAGCAGTACTTC

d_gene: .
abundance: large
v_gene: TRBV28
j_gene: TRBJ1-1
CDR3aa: CASSFRGTTEAFF
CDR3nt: TGTGCCAGCAGTTTTCGGGGTACCACTGAAGCTTTCTTT

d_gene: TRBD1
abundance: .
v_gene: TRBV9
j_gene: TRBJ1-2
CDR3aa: CASSVGGQGANYGYTF
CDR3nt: TGTGCCAGCAGCGTAGGGGGACAGGGCGCCAACTATGGCTACACCTTC

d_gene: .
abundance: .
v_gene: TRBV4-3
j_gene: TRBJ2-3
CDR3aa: CASSQAVREGADTQYF
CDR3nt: TGCGCCAGCAGCCAAGCCGTAAGGGAGGGGGCAGATACGCAGTATTTT

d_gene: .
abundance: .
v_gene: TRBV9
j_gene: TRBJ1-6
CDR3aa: CASSVEAGVNSPLHF
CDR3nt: TGTGCCAGCAGCGTAGAGGCAGGGGTAAATTCACCCCTCCACTTT

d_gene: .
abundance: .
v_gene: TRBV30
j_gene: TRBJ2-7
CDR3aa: CAWSTQVGADYEQYF
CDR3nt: TGTGCCTGGAGTACCCAGGTGGGGGCCGACTACGAGCAGTACTTC

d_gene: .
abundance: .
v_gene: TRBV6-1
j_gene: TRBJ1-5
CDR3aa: CASSSRGQPQHF
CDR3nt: TGTGCCAGCAGTTCCAGGGGTCAGCCCCAGCATTTT

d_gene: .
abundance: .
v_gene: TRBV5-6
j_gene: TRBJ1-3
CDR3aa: CASSLARRVGNTIYF
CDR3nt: TGTGCCAGCAGCTTGGCCAGGCGAGTGGGAAACACCATATATTTT

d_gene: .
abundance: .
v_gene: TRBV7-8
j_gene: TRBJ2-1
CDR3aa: CASSSGTPSYNEQFF
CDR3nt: TGTGCCAGCAGCTCGGGGACACCCTCCTACAATGAGCAGTTCTTC

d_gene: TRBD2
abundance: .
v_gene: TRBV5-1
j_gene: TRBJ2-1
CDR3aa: CASSYGLAGGYNEQFF
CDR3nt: TGCGCCAGCAGCTATGGACTAGCGGGGGGGTACAATGAGCAGTTCTTC

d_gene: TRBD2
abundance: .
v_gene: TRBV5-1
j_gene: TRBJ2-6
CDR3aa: CASSAGAGGSLSGANVLTF
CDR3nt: TGCGCCAGCAGCGCGGGAGCGGGGGGCTCTCTCTCTGGGGCCAACGTCCTGACTTTC

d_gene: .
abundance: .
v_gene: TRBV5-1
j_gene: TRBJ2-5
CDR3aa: CASSSIAEETQYF
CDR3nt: TGCGCCAGCAGCTCTATAGCGGAAGAGACCCAGTACTTC

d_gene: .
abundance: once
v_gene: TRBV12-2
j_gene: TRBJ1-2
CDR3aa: CASRRGFGRTTF
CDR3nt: TGTGCAAGTCGCCGTGGGTTCGGCAGGACTACCTTC